The clone carrying this TCR beta chain was seen a few times. These data belong to a study of blood T cell repertoires in COVID-19. Original processing notes: Nucleated cell counts were estimated from reference gene primer amplification. The table came from immunoSEQ multiplex PCR; TCRdb's copy has only in-frame clones and leaves some out. V, J and clone size derive from that table, while D and trimming were established from the DNA sequence. The sample has roughly 240,000 clones; about 83% are singletons. This CDR3 has 17 residues. J was trimmed by 7 bases and V by 1 base; bases with no gene match: 13. The V gene's germline CDR1 is KGHSH and CDR2 LQKENI.

The receptor's source is a woman aged 80 or older with COVID-19, enrolled during active disease. The specimen was peripheral blood. The chain links TRBV18 to TRBJ1-2, with TRBD1 identical over 9 bases. In nucleotides, the CDR3 is TGTGCCAGCTCACCACTTATGCCGGGACAGGGTGGGACTGGCTACACCTTC. Protein product: CASSPLMPGQGGTGYTF.